This note documents a single T cell receptor (beta chain) sequence. These data originate in a study of T-cell reconstitution after alpha-beta-depleted transplantation in children. Preparation of the TCRbeta library involved a method that used unique molecular identifiers. TCRdb re-called the PCR reads with MiXCR, one entry per CDR3 protein. The sample has 200,000 or so distinct CDR3 sequences; just under 6.5% are singletons. Germline CDR1 is DFQATT and CDR2 is SNEGSKA (reference sequence). This CDR3 region has 14 residues. The V end was cut by 3 bases, the J end by 4 bases, with 16 bases between. The chain has TRBV20-1 and TRBJ2-7; TRBD1 might be the D (6 bases). This specimen consisted of PBMCs, obtained before TCRalphabeta/CD19-depleted stem cell transplant. This TCR was sampled from a girl under three years old with combined immunodeficiency, due to receive a stem cell transplant. The CDR3 here is CSASPPNRGYEQYF. The CDR3 coding sequence is TGCAGTGCTAGCCCTCCCAATAGGGGGTACGAGCAGTACTTC.